This paragraph covers one T cell receptor (beta chain) sequence. Its antigen is currently not known. Base qualities are not at hand, and no much larger clone is one base apart. The label giving this sample's time point can be read as: newly diagnosed, previously untreated cHL patient sample. To serve as a comparison group for the relapsed/refractory trial patients, PBMCs were sequenced from patients with newly diagnosed, previously untreated classical Hodgkin lymphoma. Peripheral blood was collected in 8 mL Vacutainer Cell Preparation Tubes, from which PBMCs were isolated by centrifugation and then cryopreserved. This record belongs to a study of PD-1 blockade in classical Hodgkin lymphoma (dated by TCRdb to 2019 to 2021). As for the study more broadly: The study used CyTOF and TCR beta sequencing to define a peripheral blood immune signature of response to PD-1 blockade in classical Hodgkin lymphoma.

General study outcomes and caveats: Baseline TCR diversity was reported as lower in newly diagnosed patients than in healthy donors, and lower still in relapsed/refractory patients. The study covered only a single clinical trial cohort, and the causes of the repertoire differences, possibly disease activity or prior therapy, were still not defined.

Genomic DNA was extracted with the Qiagen DNeasy kit from unsorted PBMCs and from negatively selected CD4+ and CD8+ fractions. TCR beta CDR3 regions were amplified by immunoSEQ multiplex PCR using primers annealing to V and J segments. Amplification bias was minimized using a synthetic immune receptor repertoire, and residual bias was removed computationally after sequencing. Per the original workflow: Custom Python scripts were used to quantify repertoire diversity as the Shannon entropy index. Unsorted, CD4+ and CD8+ repertoires were analyzed separately, except in combined analyses where CD4+ and CD8+ sequences were merged in silico. TCRdb's version of the immuneACCESS table is confined to in-frame rearrangements and falls short of the full clone set. An unresolved V gene accounts for under half of the shortfall where checked; the remainder is of unknown origin. V, J and clone size are taken as reported in that table, and D and trimming were inferred from the DNA itself. The sample contains 30,000 or so clones, 94% of them found a single time. The ten largest make up around 2% of the sample.

V gives up 0 bases and J gives up 3 bases, and the segment between their germline ends measures 6 bases. Taken from cysteine to phenylalanine, the CDR3 has 14 residues. Only CDR3 DNA is held: 42 bases, read in frame from base 1. The CDR1 and CDR2 encoded by the germline V gene are ENHRY and SYGVKD. Sequencing input: peripheral blood mononuclear cells (PBMCs). The clonotype was recovered from a human donor with classical Hodgkin lymphoma. The chain uses TRBV10-3 and TRBJ1-5; no D gene can be assigned with confidence. The CDR3 is CAISESAYNQPQHF. The nucleotides read TGTGCCATCAGTGAGTCGGCCTACAATCAGCCCCAGCATTTT.